This TCR beta chain was profiled in a study of T cell responses to AZD1222 COVID-19 vaccine. The study, taken as a whole, reports: Without day 14 samples, only post-peak T cell repertoires were studied. Reports indicate that nearly half of spike-specific TCRs are directed at unmutated variant regions. Among the donors, most were white British and more were female, and clonal diversity was possibly underestimated.

Per germline, CDR1 LGHDT and CDR2 YNNKEL (reference sequence). V gave up 5 bases and J gave up 4 bases, with 6 bases separating them. This CDR3 is built from 12 residues. As for this clone: The target antigen is unknown.

Sequencing used immunoSEQ multiplex PCR; TCRdb keeps in-frame clones, though not all of them. Counted here are 200,000 to 250,000 clones, roughly 91% occurring once; the ten biggest clones make up roughly 1%. The receptor was derived from an adult in good health. The specimen comprised peripheral blood, sampled on day 0 of MenACWY control vaccination. This chain links TRBV3-1 (or the pseudogene TRBV3-2) with TRBJ2-1; D remains unclear. The DNA for the CDR3 is TGTGCCAGCAGCTCTCGATACAATGAGCAGTTCTTC. Amino acids: CASSSRYNEQFF.